This T cell receptor (beta chain) stems from a study of OX40 agonist ivuxolimab in advanced cancers. General study results and limits: The mean number of expanded clones was higher in CD8+ T cells than in CD4+.

Sequenced by immunoSEQ multiplex PCR; TCRdb stores in-frame clones only, minus some. The table lists fewer than 80,000 clones, about 91% of them singletons, with less than 0.65% in the top ten. In the case of this clone: Its antigen remains unknown.

The TCR sequence derives from an adult with an advanced solid tumor such as melanoma, head and neck, liver or kidney cancer. The sequencing used CD4+ or CD8+ T cells sorted from blood, collected in a trial of the OX40 agonist ivuxolimab.

The CDR3, as DNA: TGTGCCAGCAGCTCCCTGGGACCAGAACGAAGCGGGGAGCAGTTCTTC. Translation: CASSSLGPERSGEQFF. The V and J genes are TRBV13 and TRBJ2-1; tentative D call: TRBD2 (6 bases). V was cut by 4 bases and J by 10 bases, with 23 bases left in between. Germline CDR1 PRHDT, CDR2 FYEKMQ (reference sequence). This CDR3 is 16 amino acids long.